This TCR beta chain was sequenced for a study of T cell changes during pregnancy in multiple sclerosis. Data came from immunoSEQ multiplex PCR; TCRdb stores just in-frame clones and leaves some out. The table lists tens of thousands of clones, 85% to 95% of them singletons, with 0.3% to 0.4% in the top ten. Germline V gene sequence: CDR1 KGHSH, CDR2 LQKENI. V dropped 2 bases and J dropped 7; count of bases not matched to a gene: 4. The CDR3 runs to 14 residues. The chain links TRBV18 to TRBJ2-1; 8 bases align to TRBD1. The origin of this receptor is a female donor in good health, enrolled as a control in a pregnancy study. The sample in question was CD4+ T cells from peripheral blood mononuclear cells, obtained in the third trimester of pregnancy. CDR3 sequence (DNA): TGTGCCAGCTCACCAGGACAGGGATCTAATGAGCAGTTCTTC. Translation: CASSPGQGSNEQFF.